The 7 T cell receptor beta chains presented below share a single source sample, sequenced in a study of blood T cell dynamics during melanoma immunotherapy. TCRdb's copy holds only in-frame clones and misses some; the assay was immunoSEQ multiplex PCR. This repertoire shows roughly 7,400 clones, about 80% found once; its top ten account for 14%. This sample's time point: week 3, after first cycle of checkpoint inhibitor. The specimen was blood, collected from a patient treated with checkpoint blockade. All receptors come from a human donor with melanoma.

The V and J genes are TRBV5-5 and TRBJ2-5; either TRBD1 or TRBD2 may supply D (5 bases each). The CDR3 extends over 16 amino acids. The ends were cut back, 0 bases at V and 1 base at J, with 13 bases in the middle. From germline, CDR1 is SGHKS and CDR2 YYEKEE (reference sequence). The CDR3 bases are TGTGCCAGCAGCTTGGATTTTCGGGGCACCCAAGAGACCCAGTACTTC. Residues: CASSLDFRGTQETQYF.

V and J are TRBV29-1 and TRBJ2-3, with D perhaps TRBD2 (7 bases). V was shortened by 1 base and J by 6 bases, with 14 bases between the two germline ends. Germline V lookup: CDR1 SQVTM, CDR2 ANQGSEA. The CDR3 contains 14 residues. CDR3 nucleotide sequence: TGCAGCGTTGAAGGTGGGGGGGGCGAGGATACGCAGTATTTT. The encoded protein is CSVEGGGGEDTQYF.

V and J are TRBV7-9 and TRBJ2-7; a weak D match, TRBD2 (7 bases). This CDR3 has 14 residues. Deletions cut 0 bases from V and 7 bases from J, with 13 bases between. CDR1 and CDR2 (germline): SEHNR, FQNEAQ (reference sequence). This chain's CDR3 is CASSLAGGPSEQYF. The DNA of the CDR3 is TGTGCCAGCAGCTTAGCGGGGGGGCCGAGTGAGCAGTACTTC.

This clone was counted between two and nine times. The CDR3 loop reads CASRINAPFTEAFF. Written as DNA, the CDR3 is TGCGCCAGCAGAATTAACGCACCGTTCACTGAAGCTTTCTTT. The chain combines TRBV4-1 with TRBJ1-1; unclear D gene. This CDR3 is 14 amino acids long. Germline V lookup: CDR1 MGHRA, CDR2 YSYEKL. Trimming shortened V by 6 bases and J by 4 bases, and 15 bases separated the two germline ends.

The genes are TRBV10-2 and TRBJ1-1; tentative D call: TRBD1 (5 bases). Trimming took off 4 bases at V and 3 bases at J, with 9 bases between the two ends. The CDR3 loop spans 13 amino acids. Germline V CDR1 and CDR2: WSHSY, SAAADI. CDR3 nucleotide sequence: TGCGCCAGCAGTGGTGCGGGGGACACTGAAGCTTTCTTT. Translation gives CASSGAGDTEAFF.

V and J are TRBV5-1 and TRBJ2-3, with TRBD2 matching 9 bases. The CDR3 is made up of 16 amino acids. CDR1 and CDR2 (germline): SGHRS, YFSETQ. V was pared by 4 bases and J by 4 bases, with 10 bases of the junction left unmatched. CDR3 loop: CASSDTGTSFSDTQYF. CDR3 in DNA: TGCGCCAGCAGCGACACCGGGACTAGCTTTTCAGATACGCAGTATTTT.

This rearrangement joins TRBV4-2 to TRBJ2-2; D is unresolved. Trimming took off 3 bases at V and 4 bases at J, with 3 bases between the two ends. The CDR3 loop spans 12 amino acids. Germline V gene sequence: CDR1 LGHNA, CDR2 YNFKEQ. Written as DNA, the CDR3 is TGTGCCAGCAGCCATCCCACCGGGGAGCTGTTTTTT. It is translated as CASSHPTGELFF.